These 7 T cell receptor beta chains were all obtained from the same sample, sequenced in a study of T cell responses to AZD1222 COVID-19 vaccine. The repertoire was sequenced with immunoSEQ multiplex PCR; TCRdb's copy has only in-frame clones and lacks some. The sample contains roughly 42,000 clones, just over 85% of which appear only once. Specimen: peripheral blood, collected 28 days after the second dose of the MenACWY control vaccine. These receptors were collected from an adult who received the MenACWY meningococcal vaccine as a control.

The chain combines TRBV28 with TRBJ1-2; unclear D gene. The CDR3 runs to 15 residues. From germline, CDR1 is MDHEN and CDR2 SYDVKM. V lost 8 bases to trimming and J lost 4 bases, with 20 bases between them. CDR3 nucleotides: TGTGCCAGCGCAAACCCCCGGGGAGGTGGCTATGGCTACACCTTC. Protein product: CASANPRGGGYGYTF.

The chain combines TRBV6-5 with TRBJ1-1; maybe TRBD1 (6 bases). Germline V gene data show CDR1 as MNHEY and CDR2 as SVGAGI. The CDR3 extends over 16 amino acids. The V end lost 4 bases, the J end lost 5 bases, and 20 bases lay between the germline ends. The CDR3 region is CASSFTFRGGWTEAFF. The CDR3 nucleotides are TGTGCCAGCAGTTTCACCTTCAGGGGAGGTTGGACTGAAGCTTTCTTT.

In this sample, this clone turned up once. The V gene is TRBV28, the J gene TRBJ1-6; D unresolved. The ends were cut back, 9 bases at V and 14 bases at J, with 23 bases in the middle. Germline CDR1 reads MDHEN; CDR2 reads SYDVKM. The length of the CDR3 is 14 residues. CDR3 in DNA: TGTGCCAGTTTTACCGGGCCAAACCAAGGAGCCCTCCACTTT. Translation gives CASFTGPNQGALHF.

This clone has only one observation. The genes are TRBV5-1 and TRBJ2-7; D might be TRBD1 or TRBD2, each matching 5 bases. The CDR3 runs to 13 residues. The V gene lost 5 bases and the J gene lost 1 base, with 10 bases spanning the gap. Germline V gene data show CDR1 as SGHRS and CDR2 as YFSETQ. In DNA, the CDR3 is TGCGCCAGCAGGGAGGACATTTCCTACGAGCAGTACTTC. Protein: CASREDISYEQYF. The complete variable domain, with remaining parts taken from reference TRBV5-1 and TRBJ2-7, reads KAGVTQTPRYLIKTRGQQVTLSCSPISGHRSVSWYQQTPGQGLQFLFEYFSETQRNKGNFPGRFSGRQFSNSRSEMNVSTLELGDSALYLCASREDISYEQYFGPGTRLTVT.

The V and J genes are TRBV28 and TRBJ2-7; D may be TRBD2 (6 bases). Germline values: CDR1 MDHEN, CDR2 SYDVKM. Deletions cut 3 bases from V and 12 bases from J, with 15 bases between. The CDR3 runs to 12 residues. CDR3 DNA sequence: TGTGCCAGCAGTTTGGGTAAGCGGGTCCCGTACTTC. Translation: CASSLGKRVPYF.

By its share, this clone is medium-sized. Additional DNA sequences in this sample encode the identical CDR3. CDR3 in amino acids: CASSFGGGVTYEQYF. The CDR3 nucleotides read TGTGCCAGCAGTTTCGGAGGGGGGGTTACCTACGAGCAGTACTTC. The chain uses TRBV27 and TRBJ2-7, with D possibly being TRBD2 (7 bases). CDR3 length: 15 residues. The V and J ends lost 3 bases and 2 bases respectively, with 14 bases between them. In germline, CDR1 is MNHEY, CDR2 SMNVEV (reference sequence).

The chain carries TRBV7-2 and TRBJ2-7; D possibly corresponds to TRBD1 (6 bases). Deletions cut 2 bases from V and 5 bases from J, with 13 bases between. CDR3 size: 14 residues. The V gene's germline CDR1 is SGHTA and CDR2 FQGNSA. CDR3 residues: CASSLRQGKNEQYF. DNA of the CDR3: TGTGCCAGCAGCTTACGTCAGGGGAAGAACGAGCAGTACTTC. Using reference TRBV7-2 and TRBJ2-7 for the parts outside the CDR3, the full variable domain is GAGVSQSPSNKVTEKGKDVELRCDPISGHTALYWYRQSLGQGLEFLIYFQGNSAPDKSGLPSDRFSAERTGGSVSTLTIQRTQQEDSAVYLCASSLRQGKNEQYFGPGTRLTVT.